This section outlines one T cell receptor beta chain sequence together with its context. Its target is not known. 60 Vbeta and 13 Jbeta primers were used in PCR. TCRdb's copy holds only in-frame clones and misses some; the assay was immunoSEQ multiplex PCR. This sample has approximately 150,000 clones; roughly 70% occur once, and the top ten carry 10%. The record originates from a study of cytomegalovirus exposure and HLA in healthy donors. Notes on the study in general: In a later analysis, TCR association rates varied by HLA locus: DRB1 most, HLA-C fewest. Another analysis was done later, and it associated around 17,000 TCR beta sequences with HLA alleles at 0.05 false discovery rate.

There are 15 residues in the CDR3. V dropped 3 bases and J dropped 2 bases, with 14 bases sitting between them. Germline CDR1 reads SGHVS; CDR2 reads FQNEAQ. The specimen sequenced was PBMCs. This chain joins TRBV7-8 and TRBJ2-7; tentatively, D is TRBD1 (5 bases). This TCR came from a man aged 30 to 45 in good health and CMV-seropositive. CDR3 bases: TGTGCCAGCAGCTTCGGATCCCAGGGCGCCTACGAGCAGTACTTC. Translation: CASSFGSQGAYEQYF.